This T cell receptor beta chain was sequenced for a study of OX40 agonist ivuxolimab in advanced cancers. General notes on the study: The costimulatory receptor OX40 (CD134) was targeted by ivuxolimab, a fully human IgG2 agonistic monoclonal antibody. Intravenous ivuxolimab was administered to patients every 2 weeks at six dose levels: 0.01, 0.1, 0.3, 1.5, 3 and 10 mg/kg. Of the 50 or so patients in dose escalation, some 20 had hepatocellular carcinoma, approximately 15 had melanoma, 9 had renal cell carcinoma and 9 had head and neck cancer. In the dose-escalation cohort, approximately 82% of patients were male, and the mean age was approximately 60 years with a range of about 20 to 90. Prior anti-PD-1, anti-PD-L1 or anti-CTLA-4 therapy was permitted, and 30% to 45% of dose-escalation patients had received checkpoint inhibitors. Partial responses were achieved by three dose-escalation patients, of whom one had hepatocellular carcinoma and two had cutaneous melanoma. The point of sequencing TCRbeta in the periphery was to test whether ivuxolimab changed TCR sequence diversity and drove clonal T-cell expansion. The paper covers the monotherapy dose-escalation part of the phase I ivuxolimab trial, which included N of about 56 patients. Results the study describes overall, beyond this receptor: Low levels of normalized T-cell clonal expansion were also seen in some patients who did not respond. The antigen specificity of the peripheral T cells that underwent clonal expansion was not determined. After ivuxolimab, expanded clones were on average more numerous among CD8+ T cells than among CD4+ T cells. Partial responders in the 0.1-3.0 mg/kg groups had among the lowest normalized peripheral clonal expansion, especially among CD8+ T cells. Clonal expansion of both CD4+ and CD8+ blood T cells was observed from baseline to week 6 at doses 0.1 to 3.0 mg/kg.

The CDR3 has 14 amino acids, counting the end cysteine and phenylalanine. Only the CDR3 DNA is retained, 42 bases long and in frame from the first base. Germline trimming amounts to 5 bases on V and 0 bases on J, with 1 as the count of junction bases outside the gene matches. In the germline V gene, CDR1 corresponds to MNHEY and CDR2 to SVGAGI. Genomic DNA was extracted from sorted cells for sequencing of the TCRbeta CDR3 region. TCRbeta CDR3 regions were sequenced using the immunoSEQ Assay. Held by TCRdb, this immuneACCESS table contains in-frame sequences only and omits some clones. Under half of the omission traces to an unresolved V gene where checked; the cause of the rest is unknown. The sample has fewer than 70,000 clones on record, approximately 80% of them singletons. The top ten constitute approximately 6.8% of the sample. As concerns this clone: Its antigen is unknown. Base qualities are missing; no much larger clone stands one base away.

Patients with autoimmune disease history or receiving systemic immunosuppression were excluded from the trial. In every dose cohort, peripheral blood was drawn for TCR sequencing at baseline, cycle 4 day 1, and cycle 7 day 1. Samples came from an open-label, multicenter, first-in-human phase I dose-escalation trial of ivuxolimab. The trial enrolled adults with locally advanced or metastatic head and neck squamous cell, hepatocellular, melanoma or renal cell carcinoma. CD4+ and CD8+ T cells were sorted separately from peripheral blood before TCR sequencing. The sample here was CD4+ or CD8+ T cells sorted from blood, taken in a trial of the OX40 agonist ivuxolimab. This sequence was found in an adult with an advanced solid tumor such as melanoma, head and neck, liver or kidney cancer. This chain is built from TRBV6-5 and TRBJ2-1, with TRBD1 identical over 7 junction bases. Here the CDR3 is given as CASSGTDSYNEQFF. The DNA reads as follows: TGTGCCAGCAGTGGGACAGACTCCTACAATGAGCAGTTCTTC.